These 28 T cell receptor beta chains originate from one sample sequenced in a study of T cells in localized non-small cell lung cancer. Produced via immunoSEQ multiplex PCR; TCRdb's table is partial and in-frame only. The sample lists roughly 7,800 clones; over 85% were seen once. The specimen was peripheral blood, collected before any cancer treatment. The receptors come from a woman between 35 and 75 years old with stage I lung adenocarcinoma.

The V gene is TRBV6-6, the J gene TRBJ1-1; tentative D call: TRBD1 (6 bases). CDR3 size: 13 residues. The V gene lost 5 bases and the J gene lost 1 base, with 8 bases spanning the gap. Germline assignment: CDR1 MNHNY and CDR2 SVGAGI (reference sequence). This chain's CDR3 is CASSPTGNTEAFF. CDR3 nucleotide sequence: TGTGCCAGCAGTCCGACAGGGAACACTGAAGCTTTCTTT.

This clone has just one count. CDR3 protein: CASRAFGQGMGNTEAFF. Here the CDR3 DNA reads TGTGCCAGCAGGGCCTTTGGACAGGGGATGGGCAACACTGAAGCTTTCTTT. The V gene is TRBV2, the J gene TRBJ1-1, with 9 bases lining up with TRBD1. This CDR3 contains 17 residues. Germline V CDR1 and CDR2: SNHLY, FYNNEI. V gave up 6 bases and J gave up 2 bases; unmatched junction bases: 13.

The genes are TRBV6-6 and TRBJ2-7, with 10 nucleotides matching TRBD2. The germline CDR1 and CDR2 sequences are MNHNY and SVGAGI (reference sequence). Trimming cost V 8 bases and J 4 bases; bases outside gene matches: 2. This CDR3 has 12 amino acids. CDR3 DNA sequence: TGTGCCAGCCGGACTAGCGGATACGAGCAGTACTTC. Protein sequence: CASRTSGYEQYF.

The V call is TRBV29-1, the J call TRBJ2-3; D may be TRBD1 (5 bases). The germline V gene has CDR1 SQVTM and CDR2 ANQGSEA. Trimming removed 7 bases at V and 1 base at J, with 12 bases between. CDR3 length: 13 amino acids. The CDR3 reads CSGTRVGTDTQYF. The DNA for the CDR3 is TGCAGCGGGACAAGAGTCGGCACAGATACGCAGTATTTT.

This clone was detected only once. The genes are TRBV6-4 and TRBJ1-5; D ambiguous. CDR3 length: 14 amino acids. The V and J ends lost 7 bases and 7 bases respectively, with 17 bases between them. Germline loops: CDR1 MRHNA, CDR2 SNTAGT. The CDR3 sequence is CASTLSANWQPQHF. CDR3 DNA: TGTGCCAGCACGCTCAGTGCCAACTGGCAGCCCCAGCATTTT.

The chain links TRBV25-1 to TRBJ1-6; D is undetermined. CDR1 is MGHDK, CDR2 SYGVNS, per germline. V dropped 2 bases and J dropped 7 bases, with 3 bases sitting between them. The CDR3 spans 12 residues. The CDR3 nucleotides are TGTGCCAGCAGTGAACAGAATTCACCCCTCCACTTT. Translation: CASSEQNSPLHF.

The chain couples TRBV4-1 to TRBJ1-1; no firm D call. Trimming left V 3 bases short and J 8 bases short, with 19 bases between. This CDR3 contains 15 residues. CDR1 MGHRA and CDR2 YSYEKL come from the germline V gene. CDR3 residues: CASSQPTTGRIEAFF. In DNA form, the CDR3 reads TGCGCCAGCAGCCAGCCGACCACCGGACGCATCGAAGCTTTCTTT.

CDR3 region: CASSLFGISTDTQYF. For the CDR3, the DNA is TGTGCCAGCAGCCTCTTCGGGATAAGCACAGATACGCAGTATTTT. This sequence joins TRBV9 and TRBJ2-3, with a tentative D call TRBD2 (5 bases). The ends were cut back, 4 bases at V and 0 bases at J, with 12 bases in the middle. The CDR3 has 15 residues. The V gene's germline CDR1 is SGDLS and CDR2 YYNGEE.

CDR3 region: CASRRARESNQPQHF. As DNA, the CDR3 is TGTGCCAGCAGGAGAGCCAGGGAGAGCAATCAGCCCCAGCATTTT. This chain connects TRBV6-1 to TRBJ1-5; weak D call: TRBD1 (5 bases). CDR1 MNHNS and CDR2 SASEGT come from the germline V gene. The CDR3 loop spans 15 amino acids. Trimming took off 6 bases at V and 1 base at J, with 13 bases between the two ends.

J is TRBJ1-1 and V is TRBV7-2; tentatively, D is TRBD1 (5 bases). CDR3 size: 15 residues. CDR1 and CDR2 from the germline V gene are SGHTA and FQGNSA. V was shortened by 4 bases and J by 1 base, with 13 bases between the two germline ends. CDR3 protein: CASSSRRGANTEAFF. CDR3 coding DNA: TGTGCCAGCAGCTCTCGTAGGGGCGCGAACACTGAAGCTTTCTTT.

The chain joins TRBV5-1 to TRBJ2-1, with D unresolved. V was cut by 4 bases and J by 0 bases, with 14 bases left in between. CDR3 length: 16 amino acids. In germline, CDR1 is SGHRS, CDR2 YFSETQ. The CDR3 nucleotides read TGCGCCAGCAGCCAACGGGTAGGAAGCTCCTACAATGAGCAGTTCTTC. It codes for CASSQRVGSSYNEQFF.

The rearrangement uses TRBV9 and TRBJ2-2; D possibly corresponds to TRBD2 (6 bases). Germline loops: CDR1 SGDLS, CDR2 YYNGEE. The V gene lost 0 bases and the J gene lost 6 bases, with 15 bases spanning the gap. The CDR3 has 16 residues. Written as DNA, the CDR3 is TGTGCCAGCAGCGTAGCTATGGGGGGTCAGGCCGGGGAGCTGTTTTTT. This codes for CASSVAMGGQAGELFF.

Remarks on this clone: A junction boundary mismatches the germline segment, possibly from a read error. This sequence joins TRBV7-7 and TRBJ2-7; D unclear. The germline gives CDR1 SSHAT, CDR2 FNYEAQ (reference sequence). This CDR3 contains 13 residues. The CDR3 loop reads CASSLNTDKEQYF. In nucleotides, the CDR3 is TGTGCTAGCAGCTTAAACACAGACAAGGAGCAGTACTTC.

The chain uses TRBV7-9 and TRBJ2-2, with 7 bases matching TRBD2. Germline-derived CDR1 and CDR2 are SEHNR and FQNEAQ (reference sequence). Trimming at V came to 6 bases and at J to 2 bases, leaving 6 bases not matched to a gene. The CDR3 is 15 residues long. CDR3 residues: CASRRLAANTGELFF. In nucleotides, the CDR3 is TGTGCCAGCAGAAGACTAGCCGCTAACACCGGGGAGCTGTTTTTT.

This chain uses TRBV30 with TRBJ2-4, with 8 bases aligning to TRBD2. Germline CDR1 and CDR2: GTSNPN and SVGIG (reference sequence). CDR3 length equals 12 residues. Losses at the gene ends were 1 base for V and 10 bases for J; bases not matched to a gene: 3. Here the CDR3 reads CAWSEASGIQYF. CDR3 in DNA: TGTGCCTGGAGTGAGGCTAGCGGGATTCAGTACTTC.

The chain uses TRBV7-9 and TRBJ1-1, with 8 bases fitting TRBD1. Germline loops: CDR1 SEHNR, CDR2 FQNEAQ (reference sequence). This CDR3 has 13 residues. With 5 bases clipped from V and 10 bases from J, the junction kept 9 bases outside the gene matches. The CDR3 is CASSPTGAMGAFF. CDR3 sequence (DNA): TGTGCCAGCAGCCCGACAGGGGCCATGGGAGCTTTCTTT. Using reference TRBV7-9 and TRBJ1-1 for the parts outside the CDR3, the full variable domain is DTGVSQNPRHKITKRGQNVTFRCDPISEHNRLYWYRQTLGQGPEFLTYFQNEAQLEKSRLLSDRFSAERPKGSFSTLEIQRTEQGDSAMYLCASSPTGAMGAFFGQGTRLTVV.

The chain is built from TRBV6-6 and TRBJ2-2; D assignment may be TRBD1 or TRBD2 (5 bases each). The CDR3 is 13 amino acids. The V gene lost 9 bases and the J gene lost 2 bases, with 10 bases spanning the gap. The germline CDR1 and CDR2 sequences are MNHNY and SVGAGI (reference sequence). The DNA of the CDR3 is TGTGCCAGTCAGAGGGGAAACACCGGGGAGCTGTTTTTT. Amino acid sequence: CASQRGNTGELFF.

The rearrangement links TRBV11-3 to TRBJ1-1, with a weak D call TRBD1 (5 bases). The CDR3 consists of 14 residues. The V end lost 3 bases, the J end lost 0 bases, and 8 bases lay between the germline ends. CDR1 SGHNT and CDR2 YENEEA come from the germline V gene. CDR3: CASSFSGMNTEAFF. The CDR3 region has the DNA TGTGCCAGCAGCTTCTCAGGGATGAACACTGAAGCTTTCTTT.

The CDR3 nucleotides read TGTGCCAGCAGCCCAGGGCCTTCATGGGACTATGGCTACACCTTC. Translation gives CASSPGPSWDYGYTF. The gene calls are TRBV27 and TRBJ1-2; D is perhaps TRBD1 (5 bases). The V gene's germline CDR1 is MNHEY and CDR2 SMNVEV (reference sequence). Trimming left V 6 bases short and J 3 bases short, with 17 bases between. CDR3 length: 15 residues.

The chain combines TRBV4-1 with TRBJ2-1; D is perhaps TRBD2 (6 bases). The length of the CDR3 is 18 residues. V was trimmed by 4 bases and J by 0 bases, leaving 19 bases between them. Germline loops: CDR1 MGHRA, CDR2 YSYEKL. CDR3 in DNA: TGCGCCAGCAGCCCCGGCGGGATCGGGGGTGGCTCCTACAATGAGCAGTTCTTC. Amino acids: CASSPGGIGGGSYNEQFF.

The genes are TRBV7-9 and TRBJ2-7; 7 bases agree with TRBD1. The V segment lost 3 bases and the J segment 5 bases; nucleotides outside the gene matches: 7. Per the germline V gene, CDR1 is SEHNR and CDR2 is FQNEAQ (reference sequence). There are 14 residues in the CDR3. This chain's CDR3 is CASSLGTQGNEQYF. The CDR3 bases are TGTGCCAGCAGCTTGGGGACACAGGGGAACGAGCAGTACTTC.

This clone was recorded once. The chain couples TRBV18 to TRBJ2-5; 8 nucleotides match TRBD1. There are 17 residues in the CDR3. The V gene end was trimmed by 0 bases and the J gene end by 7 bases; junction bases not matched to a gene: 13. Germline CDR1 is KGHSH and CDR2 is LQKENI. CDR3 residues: CASSPPSDRGPQGTQYF. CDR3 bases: TGTGCCAGCTCACCACCTTCAGACAGGGGACCCCAGGGGACCCAGTACTTC.

The CDR3 region is CASSPSGNSPLHF. DNA for the CDR3: TGTGCCAGCAGTCCGTCGGGGAATTCACCCCTCCACTTT. The genes are TRBV6-5 and TRBJ1-6, with D unresolved. Germline V gene lookup returns CDR1 MNHEY and CDR2 SVGAGI. V lost 5 bases, J lost 7 bases, and 9 bases lay in between. This CDR3 is 13 amino acids long.

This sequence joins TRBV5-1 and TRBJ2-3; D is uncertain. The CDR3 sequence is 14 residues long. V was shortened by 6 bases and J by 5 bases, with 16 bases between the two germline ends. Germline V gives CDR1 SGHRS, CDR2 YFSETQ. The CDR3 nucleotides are TGCGCCAGCACCGACATGGGGTGGGGAGATACGCAGTATTTT. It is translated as CASTDMGWGDTQYF.

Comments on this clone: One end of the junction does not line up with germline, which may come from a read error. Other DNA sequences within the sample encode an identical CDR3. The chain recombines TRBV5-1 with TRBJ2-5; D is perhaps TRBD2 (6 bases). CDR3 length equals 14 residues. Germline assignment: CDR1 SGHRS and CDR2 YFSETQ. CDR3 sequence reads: CASSLVGGKETQYF. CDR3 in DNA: TGCGCCAGCAGCTTGGTTGGAGGGAAAGAGACTCAGTACTTC.

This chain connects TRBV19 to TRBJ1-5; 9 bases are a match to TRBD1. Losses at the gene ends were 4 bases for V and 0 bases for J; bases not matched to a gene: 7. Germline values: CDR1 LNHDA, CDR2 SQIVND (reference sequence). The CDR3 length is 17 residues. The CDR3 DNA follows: TGTGCCAGTAGTAGGACAGGGGCCACTGATAGCAATCAGCCCCAGCATTTT. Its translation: CASSRTGATDSNQPQHF.

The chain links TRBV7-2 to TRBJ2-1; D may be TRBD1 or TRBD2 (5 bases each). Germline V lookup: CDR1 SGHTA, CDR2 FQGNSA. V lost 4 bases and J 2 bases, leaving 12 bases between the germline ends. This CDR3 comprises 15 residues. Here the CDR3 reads CASSSSGDAYNEQFF. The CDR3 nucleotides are TGTGCCAGCAGCTCCTCCGGGGACGCCTACAATGAGCAGTTCTTC.

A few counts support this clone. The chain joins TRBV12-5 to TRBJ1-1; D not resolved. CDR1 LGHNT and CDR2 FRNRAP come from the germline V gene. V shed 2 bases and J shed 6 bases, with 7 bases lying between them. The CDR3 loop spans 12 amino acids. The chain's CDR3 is CASGLWESEAFF. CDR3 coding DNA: TGTGCTAGTGGTTTGTGGGAGTCTGAAGCTTTCTTT.